Listed below are T cell receptor beta chains from one sample, sequenced in a study of T cell changes during pregnancy in multiple sclerosis. Profiling relied on immunoSEQ multiplex PCR, and the TCRdb table lists in-frame clones only, not all of them. The repertoire holds about 70,000 clones, with approximately 92% as singletons. The starting material was CD8+ T cells from peripheral blood mononuclear cells, obtained in the third trimester of pregnancy. The receptors were sampled from a female donor in good health, enrolled as a control in a pregnancy study. Both conserved end residues are part of each CDR3. D genes are given only for firm matches.

d_call	v_call	cdr3_aa
TRBD2	TRBV10-3	CAISESTSGAYNEQFF
-	TRBV9	CASSQGGTDTQYF
-	TRBV5-6	CASSLYRDAGYTF
TRBD2	TRBV4-2	CASSPGLAGQKGDNEQFF
-	TRBV7-2	CASSPWGGATDTQYF
TRBD2	TRBV7-2	CASSLPSSGEITDTQYF
-	TRBV30	CAWSDPSTGLLQPQHF
-	TRBV2	CASMERLHTTTNTGELFF
TRBD1	TRBV7-8	CASSHGTGVYEKLFF
TRBD1	TRBV29-1	CSAPDRTGELFF
TRBD1	TRBV29-1	CSALGQNVEAFF
TRBD1	TRBV7-9	CASSLEAGGIGETQYF
-	TRBV7-9	CASSRGQQTNEKLFF
-	TRBV30	CAWSVGQGIQKLFF
TRBD1	TRBV19	CASSPAQGGEQYF
-	TRBV4-1	CASSQIEGLMNTEAFF
-	TRBV7-3	CASSLLMRGAEPFTEAFF
-	TRBV6-1	CASSEDGGRRTEAFF
TRBD2	TRBV6-1	CASSGLAGSSYEQYF
-	TRBV4-2	CASRPGVDNTEAFF
-	TRBV29-1	CSVIVAGENTEAFF
-	TRBV7-6	CASSLPGGDGTGELFF
-	TRBV29-1	CSVQVGGTEAFF
TRBD1	TRBV5-1	CASSLELWQGAGNTIYF
-	TRBV13	CASSPGRGNYGYTF
-	TRBV5-5	CASGGAQSKNIQYF
TRBD2	TRBV5-6	CASSLGAGGSYEQYF
TRBD1	TRBV7-3	CASRENRGNTEAFF
TRBD1	TRBV27	CASRDRAGGNTIYF
TRBD1	TRBV28	CASTPGQRKMLGFAEAFF
TRBD1	TRBV7-6	CASSARTGGNQPQHF
-	TRBV7-9	CASSSKNTEAFF
-	TRBV4-2	CASSQDRGAEPYEQYF
TRBD2	TRBV30	CAWSQLKIEAGGTQETQYF
TRBD1	TRBV5-1	CASSRTGGTGELFF
TRBD2	TRBV4-2	CASSQGWTSGQKTQYF
-	TRBV5-6	CASSFEKRGATDTQYF
TRBD2	TRBV5-6	CASSLELAGTQETQYF
TRBD1	TRBV10-3	CAISESNDRDSSYEQYF
-	TRBV7-7	CASSPDSYQETQYF
-	TRBV19	CASSIWGDEQFF
TRBD1	TRBV6-4	CASSLTGTGNTEAFF
-	TRBV6-5	CASIPGGLRGTEAFF
TRBD1	TRBV9	CASSPWTGTLSGNTIYF